This is a list of T cell receptor beta chains from one sample in a study of T cell responses to AZD1222 COVID-19 vaccine. Sequencing used immunoSEQ multiplex PCR; TCRdb keeps in-frame clones, though not all of them. The sample consists of over 120,000 clones, about 90% of them appearing once. The source material was peripheral blood, sampled 28 days after the second AZD1222 dose. The receptors shown here come from an adult who received the AZD1222 COVID-19 vaccine. CDR3s include the opening cysteine and the closing phenylalanine or tryptophan. Fields, in order: J gene, V gene, clone size, D gene, CDR3 DNA, CDR3 protein. The D gene is left open where the match is weak. The size entry is marked missing in some rows and otherwise reads once, few, many or a size class.

>TRBJ2-7|TRBV28|-|-
TGTGCCAGCAGTTTTAGCGGAAGGGGGGGCTACGAGCAGTACTTC
CASSFSGRGGYEQYF
>TRBJ1-1|TRBV27|few|-
TGTGCCAGCAGGCAGCCCAGGACCTCTACCCGGGCTTTCTTT
CASRQPRTSTRAFF
>TRBJ1-1|TRBV6-5|-|-
TGTGCCAGCAGTTACATAAGGACAGACATGAACACTGAAGCTTTCTTT
CASSYIRTDMNTEAFF
>TRBJ2-3|TRBV7-9|-|-
TGTGCCAGCAGCCCGAGCATCATCACAGATACGCAGTATTTT
CASSPSIITDTQYF
>TRBJ1-6|TRBV5-4|-|-
TGTGCCAGCAGCTTGGAGAATGGAAATTCACCCCTCCACTTT
CASSLENGNSPLHF
>TRBJ2-1|TRBV5-4|few|-
TGTGCCAGCAGCTTCGTGCGTCACGGGGGAAATGAGCAGTTCTTC
CASSFVRHGGNEQFF
>TRBJ2-5|TRBV5-1|-|TRBD1
TGCGCCAGCAGCTTTGGACAGGGCGGTGAGACCCAGTACTTC
CASSFGQGGETQYF
>TRBJ2-1|TRBV6-1|-|TRBD1
TGTGCCAGCAGTGAAGTCCTACAGGGGCTTTCCTACAATGAGCAGTTCTTC
CASSEVLQGLSYNEQFF
>TRBJ1-1|TRBV6-2/TRBV6-3|-|-
TGTGCCAGCAGCTCGCAGAAGCTGACAGGCCCGATGAACACTGAAGCTTTCTTT
CASSSQKLTGPMNTEAFF
>TRBJ2-7|TRBV13|-|-
TGTGCCAGCCTCCAGGGGCGGACCTACGAGCAGTACTTC
CASLQGRTYEQYF
>TRBJ1-2|TRBV28|-|-
TGTGCCAGCAGGCGGGGTTATGGCTACACCTTC
CASRRGYGYTF
>TRBJ2-1|TRBV6-5|-|-
TGTGCCAGCAGTTCCGGACAGATCAATGAGCAGTTCTTC
CASSSGQINEQFF
>TRBJ1-1|TRBV19|-|TRBD1
TGTGCCACCAAGAGACAGGGAATGAACACTGAAGCTTTCTTT
CATKRQGMNTEAFF
>TRBJ1-1|TRBV28|-|-
TGTGCCAGCAGCCTAGGGTCGGTGAACACTGAAGCTTTCTTT
CASSLGSVNTEAFF
>TRBJ2-1|TRBV7-9|-|-
TGTGCCAGCAGCCTCATCTGGGACGCAAACTACAATGAGCAGTTCTTC
CASSLIWDANYNEQFF
>TRBJ2-7|TRBV7-6|-|-
TGTGCCAGCAGCTTAGAAAGGACTCCTCACCCCGAGCAGTACTTC
CASSLERTPHPEQYF
>TRBJ1-1|TRBV19|-|-
TGTGCCAGTAGTCAGCCCCCCACTGAAGCTTTCTTT
CASSQPPTEAFF
>TRBJ1-2|TRBV20-1|-|-
TGCAGTGCTGGGACGGAGTATGGCTACACCTTC
CSAGTEYGYTF
>TRBJ1-5|TRBV7-2|-|TRBD1
TGTGCCAGCAGCTTAGGGCAGGGGGCGTGGGGCAATCAGCCCCAGCATTTT
CASSLGQGAWGNQPQHF
>TRBJ1-5|TRBV12-3/TRBV12-4|-|-
TGTGCCAGCAGTTTAAGGGACAATCAGCCCCAGCATTTT
CASSLRDNQPQHF
>TRBJ1-3|TRBV4-1|-|TRBD1
TGCGCCAGCAGCCAAGGCCTCCCCAGGGGGTCCGGAAACACCATATATTTT
CASSQGLPRGSGNTIYF
>TRBJ1-2|TRBV28|-|-
TGTGCCAGCATTCCGAAGGGATATGGCTACACCTTC
CASIPKGYGYTF
>TRBJ2-1|TRBV27|-|TRBD1
TGTGCCAGCAGGAAGTCATACCAGGGGGCCAATGAGCAGTTCTTC
CASRKSYQGANEQFF
>TRBJ1-6|TRBV10-1|-|-
TGCGCCAGCAGTGTCGGGGTCGGCTCACCCCTCCACTTT
CASSVGVGSPLHF
>TRBJ1-5|TRBV18|-|-
TGTGCCAGCTCACCTCGGGGGAACGCCGATCAGCCCCAGCATTTT
CASSPRGNADQPQHF
>TRBJ2-1|TRBV24-1|-|TRBD2
TGTGCCACCAGTGACGTAACTAGCGGGGACAATGAGCAGTTCTTC
CATSDVTSGDNEQFF
>TRBJ2-2|TRBV5-1|-|-
TGCGCCAGCAGCCCGGGTTTGCTTGCGAACACCGGGGAGCTGTTTTTT
CASSPGLLANTGELFF
>TRBJ2-3|TRBV9|once|-
TGTGCCAGCAGCGTCCTAAACACAGATACGCAGTATTTT
CASSVLNTDTQYF
>TRBJ2-1|TRBV9|-|-
TGTGCCAGCAGCGTGGACCCAGGGGGAGGCTACAATGAGCAGTTCTTC
CASSVDPGGGYNEQFF
>TRBJ2-2|TRBV4-3|-|TRBD2
TGCGCCAGCAGCCAAGATACTAGCGGGAACACCGGGGAGCTGTTTTTT
CASSQDTSGNTGELFF
>TRBJ2-3|TRBV7-7|-|TRBD2
TGTGCCAGCAGCTTAAATCTATGGGCTAGCGGGAGTGTAGATACGCAGTATTTT
CASSLNLWASGSVDTQYF
>TRBJ1-4|TRBV15|-|-
TGTGCCACCAGCAATTCTTACCTAGTAGCTACTAATGAAAAACTGTTTTTT
CATSNSYLVATNEKLFF
>TRBJ1-6|TRBV16|-|TRBD1
TGTGCCAGCAGCGAAACGACAGGGGGAGTAGGCTCACCCCTCCACTTT
CASSETTGGVGSPLHF
>TRBJ1-4|TRBV29-1|-|-
TGCAGCGTCGGGGACGGATTTAATGAAAAACTGTTTTTT
CSVGDGFNEKLFF
>TRBJ1-1|TRBV29-1|-|-
TGCAGCGTTGAAGAGGGATCGGCGGGCACTGAAGCTTTCTTT
CSVEEGSAGTEAFF